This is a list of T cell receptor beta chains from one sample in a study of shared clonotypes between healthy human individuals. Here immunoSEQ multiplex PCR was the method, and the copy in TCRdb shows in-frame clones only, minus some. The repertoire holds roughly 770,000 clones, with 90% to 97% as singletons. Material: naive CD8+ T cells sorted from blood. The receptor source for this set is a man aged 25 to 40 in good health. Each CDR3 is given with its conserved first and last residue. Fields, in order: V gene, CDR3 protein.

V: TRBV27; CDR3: CASSPHRNTGELFF
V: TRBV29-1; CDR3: CSGGTGFNTEAFF
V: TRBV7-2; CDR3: CASSPSGLAGVNEQFF
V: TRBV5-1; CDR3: CASSTQQGQGTDTQYF
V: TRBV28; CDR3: CASSSSSELGNIQYF
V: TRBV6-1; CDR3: CASSGHLREAFF
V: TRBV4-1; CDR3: CASSQLTGGTGSYNEQFF
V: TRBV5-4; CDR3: CASSSTGEETQYF
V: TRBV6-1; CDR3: CATTTVNTDTQYF
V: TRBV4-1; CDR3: CASSQVDSGGQIEQFF
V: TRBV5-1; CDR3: CASSLGLGQSPYEQYF
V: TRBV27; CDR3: CASSLLGSDEKLFF
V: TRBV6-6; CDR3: CASSYKAGVNTGELFF
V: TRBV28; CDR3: CASSFDTLNTEAFF
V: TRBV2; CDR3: CASSEFVNRGSYEQYF
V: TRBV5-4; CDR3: CASSLRQMNTEAFF
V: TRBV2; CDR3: CASSGQGNPEAFF
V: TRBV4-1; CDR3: CASSHASGRSSYEQYF
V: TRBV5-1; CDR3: CASSLAGSYEQYF
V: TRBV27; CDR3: CASSLSTGNEQYF
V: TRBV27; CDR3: CASSSGVDISQPQHF
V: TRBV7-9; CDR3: CASGLRLSEETQYF
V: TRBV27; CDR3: CASATGANTEAFF
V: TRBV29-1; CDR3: CSVLPLAGPGTSTDTQYF
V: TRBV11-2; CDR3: CASSPRSGVYNEQFF
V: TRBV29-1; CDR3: CSVEDLQGQGQIKSSYNEQFF
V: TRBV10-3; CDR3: CAIRTEANVLTF
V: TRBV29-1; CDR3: CSVEERVSNYGYTF
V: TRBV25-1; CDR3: CASSDGGGQLDLTDTQYF
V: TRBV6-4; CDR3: CASSDGESNEQFF
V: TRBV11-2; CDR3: CASSLEGTGGEETQYF
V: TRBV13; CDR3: CASSLGDLNTEAFF
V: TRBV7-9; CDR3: CASSRRGLAEDEQYF
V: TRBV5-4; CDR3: CASSWGGGTSYEQYF
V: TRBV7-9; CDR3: CASSLSEGLASNEQFF
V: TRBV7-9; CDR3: CASSLALARQNDNEQFF
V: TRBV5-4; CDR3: CASSLQEFGTDTQYF
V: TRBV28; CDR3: CASETADNTGELFF
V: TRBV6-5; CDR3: CASRQGLVYEQYF
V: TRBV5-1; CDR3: CASSFEGLASYNEQFF
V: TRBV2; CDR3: CASSQDRGLAQPQHF
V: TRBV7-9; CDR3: CASSSSPRTGNIYEQYF
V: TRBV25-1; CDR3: CASREGLADNEQFF
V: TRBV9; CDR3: CASSTGGGTEAFF
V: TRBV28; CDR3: CASSSTGTSVSHEQYF
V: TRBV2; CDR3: CASSGTGLDEQYF
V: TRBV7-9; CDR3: CASSLAWGGTEAFF
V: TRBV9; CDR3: CASSPRGAGDYNEQFF
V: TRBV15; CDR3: CATSWSDSYNEQFF
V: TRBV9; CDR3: CASSVGSLGDGYTF
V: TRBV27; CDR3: CASSQLGDTQYF
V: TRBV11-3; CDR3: CASSVGSNNEQFF
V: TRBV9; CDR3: CASSVFRQGNTEAFF